This is a list of T cell receptor beta chains from one sample in a study of cytomegalovirus exposure and HLA in healthy donors. The data were produced by immunoSEQ multiplex PCR, yet TCRdb's version contains in-frame clones alone and is incomplete. The top ten clones hold around a sixth of a sample with about 200,000 clones, over 65% of them seen once. The specimen was PBMCs. These TCRs come from a man between 35 and 55 years old in good health and CMV-seronegative. The CDR3 runs from the conserved cysteine through the conserved F or W. The D gene is left open where the match is weak. Rows may omit the clone size; those that give it use once, few, many or a size class.

J gene	CDR3 length	D gene	V gene	clone size	CDR3 protein	CDR3 DNA
TRBJ2-1	14	-	TRBV19	few	CASSRGFKLSEQFF	TGTGCCAGTAGTAGAGGGTTTAAGTTATCTGAGCAGTTCTTC
TRBJ1-5	13	-	TRBV7-9	-	CASSPGGGQPQHF	TGTGCCAGCAGCCCGGGGGGTGGGCAGCCCCAGCATTTT
TRBJ2-1	20	TRBD2	TRBV7-6	-	CASSFNTGTSGRNSYNEQFF	TGTGCCAGCAGTTTTAACACCGGGACTAGCGGGAGGAACTCCTACAATGAGCAGTTCTTC
TRBJ1-5	13	-	TRBV23-1	few	CASSRTTNQPQHF	TGCGCCAGCAGTCGGACTACTAATCAGCCCCAGCATTTT
TRBJ1-6	14	-	TRBV7-8	-	CASSLAGAYSPLHF	TGTGCCAGCAGCTTAGCAGGGGCATATTCACCCCTCCACTTT
TRBJ1-4	14	TRBD1	TRBV7-9	-	CASSPGTGNEKLFF	TGTGCCAGCAGCCCCGGGACAGGGAATGAAAAACTGTTTTTT
TRBJ1-2	15	TRBD1	TRBV5-8	once	CASSRTGGAGYGYTF	TGTGCCAGCAGCCGGACAGGGGGAGCGGGCTATGGCTACACCTTC
TRBJ1-2	15	TRBD1	TRBV4-3	few	CASSQGGTGARGYTF	TGCGCCAGCAGCCAAGGAGGGACAGGGGCTCGGGGCTACACCTTC
TRBJ2-5	15	TRBD1	TRBV7-9	-	CASSLGGQSQETQYF	TGTGCCAGCAGCCTAGGGGGACAGAGCCAAGAGACCCAGTACTTC
TRBJ1-1	13	-	TRBV29-1	-	CSVHTSGDTEAFF	TGCAGCGTTCATACAAGTGGAGACACTGAAGCTTTCTTT
TRBJ1-2	14	-	TRBV28	once	CASNLWGELYGYTF	TGTGCCAGCAATCTTTGGGGGGAACTTTATGGCTACACCTTC
TRBJ2-5	16	-	TRBV9	-	CASSPQGGRGQETQYF	TGTGCCAGCAGCCCCCAGGGAGGCAGGGGGCAAGAGACCCAGTACTTC
TRBJ1-2	12	-	TRBV10-3	-	CAISDELYGYTF	TGTGCCATCAGTGATGAACTCTATGGCTACACCTTC
TRBJ2-6	19	TRBD2	TRBV9	-	CASSVVSGGSRSGANVLTF	TGTGCCAGCAGCGTAGTAAGCGGGGGTTCCCGCTCTGGGGCCAACGTCCTGACTTTC
TRBJ2-2	15	-	TRBV11-3	-	CASRDTGSGTGELFF	TGTGCCAGCCGCGACACAGGGTCGGGAACCGGGGAGCTGTTTTTT
TRBJ2-1	18	TRBD2	TRBV2	few	CASSEAWLAGGAYNEQFF	TGTGCCAGCAGTGAAGCGTGGCTAGCGGGAGGAGCCTACAATGAGCAGTTCTTC
TRBJ2-5	13	-	TRBV7-2	-	CASKFSEGGAQYF	TGTGCCAGCAAATTCTCTGAGGGGGGGGCCCAGTACTTC
TRBJ1-3	15	TRBD1	TRBV5-1	-	CASSLTGVSGNTIYF	TGCGCCAGCAGCCTAACAGGGGTCTCTGGAAACACCATATATTTT